Listed here is a single TCR beta chain. The data were produced by immunoSEQ multiplex PCR, yet TCRdb's version contains in-frame clones alone and is incomplete. The sample includes about 40,000 clones, about nine tenths of them seen just once. These data are taken from a study of blood T cell repertoires in COVID-19. This CDR3 has 20 amino acids. From germline, CDR1 is ENHRY and CDR2 SYGVKD. Trimming shortened V by 7 bases and J by 3 bases, and 30 bases separated the two germline ends. Sample: peripheral blood. The rearrangement joins TRBV10-3 to TRBJ2-2, with a possible D match to TRBD1 (6 bases). The receptor's source is a man aged 55 to 70 with acute or convalescent COVID-19. The CDR3 spells CAITPDSRTLTTQDTGELFF. CDR3 sequence (DNA): TGTGCCATCACCCCGGACAGCCGAACCTTAACTACCCAGGACACCGGGGAGCTGTTTTTT.